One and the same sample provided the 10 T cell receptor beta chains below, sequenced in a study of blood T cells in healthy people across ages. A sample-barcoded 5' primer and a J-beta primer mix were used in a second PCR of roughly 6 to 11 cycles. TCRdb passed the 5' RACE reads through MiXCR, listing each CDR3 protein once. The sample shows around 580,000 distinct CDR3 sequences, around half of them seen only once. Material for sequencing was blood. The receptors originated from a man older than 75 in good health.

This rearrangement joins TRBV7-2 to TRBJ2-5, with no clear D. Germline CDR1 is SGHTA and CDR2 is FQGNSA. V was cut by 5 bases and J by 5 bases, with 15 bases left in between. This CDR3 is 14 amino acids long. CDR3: CASSPTAISETQYF. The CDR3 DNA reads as TGTGCCAGCAGCCCCACGGCTATTTCGGAGACCCAGTACTTC. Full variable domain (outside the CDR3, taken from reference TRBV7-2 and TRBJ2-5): GAGVSQSPSNKVTEKGKDVELRCDPISGHTALYWYRQSLGQGLEFLIYFQGNSAPDKSGLPSDRFSAERTGGSVSTLTIQRTQQEDSAVYLCASSPTAISETQYFGPGTRLLVL.

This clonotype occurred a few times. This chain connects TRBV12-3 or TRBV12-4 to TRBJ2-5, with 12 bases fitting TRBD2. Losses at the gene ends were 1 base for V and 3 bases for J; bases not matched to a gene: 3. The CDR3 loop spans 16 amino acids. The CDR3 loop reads CASSLGLAGGKETQYF. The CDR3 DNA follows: TGTGCCAGCAGTTTAGGGCTAGCGGGGGGGAAAGAGACCCAGTACTTC.

The CDR3 coding sequence is TGTGCCTGGAGTCGGGGAGTTGACTCTGGGGCCAACGTCCTGACTTTC. Translation gives CAWSRGVDSGANVLTF. This chain uses TRBV30 with TRBJ2-6, with D possibly TRBD2 on 5 matching bases. This CDR3 comprises 16 residues. Germline CDR1 reads GTSNPN; CDR2 reads SVGIG (reference sequence). Trimming shortened V by 2 bases and J by 0 bases, and 11 bases separated the two germline ends.

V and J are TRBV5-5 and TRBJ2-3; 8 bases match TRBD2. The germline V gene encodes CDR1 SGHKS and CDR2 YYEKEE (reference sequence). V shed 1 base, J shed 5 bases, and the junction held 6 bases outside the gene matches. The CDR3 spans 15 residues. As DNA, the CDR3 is TGTGCCAGCAGCTTGCGGACGGGGGGGCGAGATACGCAGTATTTT. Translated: CASSLRTGGRDTQYF.

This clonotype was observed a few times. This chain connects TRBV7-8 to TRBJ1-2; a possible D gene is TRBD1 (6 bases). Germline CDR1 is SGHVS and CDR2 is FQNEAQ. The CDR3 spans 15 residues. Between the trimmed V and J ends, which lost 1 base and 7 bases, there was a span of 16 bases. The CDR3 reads CASSLGGRGFGGYTF. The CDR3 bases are TGTGCCAGCAGCTTAGGCGGCAGGGGATTTGGTGGCTACACCTTC.

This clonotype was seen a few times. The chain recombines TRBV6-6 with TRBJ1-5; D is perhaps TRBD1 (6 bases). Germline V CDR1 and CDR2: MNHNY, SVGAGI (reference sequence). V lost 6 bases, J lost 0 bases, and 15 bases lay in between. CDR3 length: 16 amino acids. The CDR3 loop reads CASRAQGGNSNQPQHF. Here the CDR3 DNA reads TGTGCCAGCAGGGCACAGGGAGGTAATAGCAATCAGCCCCAGCATTTT.

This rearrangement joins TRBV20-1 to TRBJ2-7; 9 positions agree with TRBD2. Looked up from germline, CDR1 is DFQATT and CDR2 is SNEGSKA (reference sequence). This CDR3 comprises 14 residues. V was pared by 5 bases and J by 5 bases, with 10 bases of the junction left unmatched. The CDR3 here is CSAAYLAGNDEQYF. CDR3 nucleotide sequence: TGCAGTGCTGCCTACCTAGCGGGAAACGACGAGCAGTACTTC.

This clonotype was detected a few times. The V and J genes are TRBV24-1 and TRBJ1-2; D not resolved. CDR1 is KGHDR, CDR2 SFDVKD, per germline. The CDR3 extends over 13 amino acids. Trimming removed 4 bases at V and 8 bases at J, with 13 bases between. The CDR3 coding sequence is TGTGCCACCAGTGAAACCAGAGCTACGGGCTACACCTTC. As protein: CATSETRATGYTF.

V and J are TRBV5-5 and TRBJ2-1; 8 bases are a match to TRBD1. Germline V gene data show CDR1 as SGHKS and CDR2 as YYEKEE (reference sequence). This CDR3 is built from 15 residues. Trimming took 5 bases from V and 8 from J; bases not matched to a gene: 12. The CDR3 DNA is TGTGCCAGCAGGGAGGGGGACAGGCTTCAGGATGAGCAGTTCTTC. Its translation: CASREGDRLQDEQFF. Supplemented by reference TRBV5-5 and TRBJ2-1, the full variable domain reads DAGVTQSPTHLIKTRGQQVTLRCSPISGHKSVSWYQQVLGQGPQFIFQYYEKEERGRGNFPDRFSARQFPNYSSELNVNALLLGDSALYLCASREGDRLQDEQFFGPGTRLTVL.

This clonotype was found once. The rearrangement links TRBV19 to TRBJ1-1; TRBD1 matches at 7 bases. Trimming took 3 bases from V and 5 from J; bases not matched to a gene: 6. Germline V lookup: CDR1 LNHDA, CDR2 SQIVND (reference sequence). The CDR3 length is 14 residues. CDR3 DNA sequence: TGTGCCAGTAGTATCGTTTCAGGGGGGACTGAAGCTTTCTTT. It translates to CASSIVSGGTEAFF.